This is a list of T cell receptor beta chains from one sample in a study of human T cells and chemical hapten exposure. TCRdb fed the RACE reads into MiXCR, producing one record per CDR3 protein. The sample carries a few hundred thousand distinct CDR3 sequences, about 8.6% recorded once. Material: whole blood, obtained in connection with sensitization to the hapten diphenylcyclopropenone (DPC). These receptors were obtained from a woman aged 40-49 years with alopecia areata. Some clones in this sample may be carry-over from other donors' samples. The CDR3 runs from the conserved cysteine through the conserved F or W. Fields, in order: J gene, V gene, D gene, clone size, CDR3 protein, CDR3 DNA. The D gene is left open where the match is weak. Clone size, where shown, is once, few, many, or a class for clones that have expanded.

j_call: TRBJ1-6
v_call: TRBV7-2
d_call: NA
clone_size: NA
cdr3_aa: CASSLIGVPLHF
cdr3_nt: TGTGCCAGCAGCTTAATAGGAGTACCCCTCCACTTT

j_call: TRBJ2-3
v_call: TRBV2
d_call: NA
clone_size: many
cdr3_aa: CASKQGRSTDTQYF
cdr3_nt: TGTGCCAGCAAGCAGGGGAGAAGCACAGATACGCAGTATTTT

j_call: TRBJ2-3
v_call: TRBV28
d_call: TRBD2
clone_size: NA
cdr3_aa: CASSFGSGRANTDTQYF
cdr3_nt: TGTGCCAGCAGTTTCGGTAGCGGGAGGGCGAACACAGATACGCAGTATTTT

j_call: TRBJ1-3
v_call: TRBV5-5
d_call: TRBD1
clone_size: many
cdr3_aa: CASSRTGAGNTIYF
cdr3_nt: TGTGCCAGCAGCCGGACAGGGGCTGGAAACACCATATATTTT

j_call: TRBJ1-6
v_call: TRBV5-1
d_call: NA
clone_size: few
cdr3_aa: CASSLVSAGRPVPLHF
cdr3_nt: TGCGCCAGCAGCTTGGTTTCTGCAGGGCGGCCTGTGCCCCTCCACTTT

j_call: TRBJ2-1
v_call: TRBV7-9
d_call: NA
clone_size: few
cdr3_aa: CASSTYGTRDNEQFF
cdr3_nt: TGTGCCAGCAGCACGTACGGGACACGAGACAATGAGCAGTTCTTC

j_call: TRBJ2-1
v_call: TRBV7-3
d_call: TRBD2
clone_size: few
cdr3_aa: CASSPTPSGSYNEQFF
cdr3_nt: TGTGCCAGCAGCCCGACCCCTAGCGGTAGTTACAATGAGCAGTTCTTC

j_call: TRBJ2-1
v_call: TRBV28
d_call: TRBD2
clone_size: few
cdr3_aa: CASSTGTSGRSSYNEQFF
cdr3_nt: TGTGCCAGCAGTACCGGGACTAGCGGTAGAAGCTCCTACAATGAGCAGTTCTTC

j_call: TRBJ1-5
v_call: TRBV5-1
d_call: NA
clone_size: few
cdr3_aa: CASSFRGIPYSNQPQHF
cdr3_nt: TGCGCCAGCAGCTTCAGGGGCATCCCATATAGCAATCAGCCCCAGCATTTT

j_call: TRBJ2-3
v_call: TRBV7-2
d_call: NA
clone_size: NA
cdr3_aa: CASSLGGAGNADTQYF
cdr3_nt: TGTGCCAGCAGCTTAGGTGGGGCGGGCAACGCAGATACGCAGTATTTT

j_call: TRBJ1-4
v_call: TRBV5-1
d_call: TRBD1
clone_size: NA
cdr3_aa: CASSTGQSNEKLFF
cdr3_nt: TGCGCCAGCAGTACGGGACAGTCCAATGAAAAACTGTTTTTT

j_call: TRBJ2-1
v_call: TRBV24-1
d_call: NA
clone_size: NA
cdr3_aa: CATSARQSSYNEQFF
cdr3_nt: TGTGCCACCAGTGCGCGGCAGAGCTCCTACAATGAGCAGTTCTTC

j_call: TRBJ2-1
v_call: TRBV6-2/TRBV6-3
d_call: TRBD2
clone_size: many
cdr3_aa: CASSESGRDYNEQFF
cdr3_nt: TGTGCCAGCAGTGAAAGCGGGAGGGATTACAATGAGCAGTTCTTC

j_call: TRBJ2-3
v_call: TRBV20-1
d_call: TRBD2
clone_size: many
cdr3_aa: CSARDPSGIGDTQYF
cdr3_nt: TGCAGTGCTAGAGATCCCAGCGGGATAGGAGATACGCAGTATTTT

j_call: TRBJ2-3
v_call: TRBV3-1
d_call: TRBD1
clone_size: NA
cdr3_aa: CASSRDSFTGDTQYF
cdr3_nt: TGTGCCAGCAGCCGGGACAGCTTTACTGGGGATACGCAGTATTTT

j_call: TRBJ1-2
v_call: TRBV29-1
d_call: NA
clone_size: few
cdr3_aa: CSVWVSYGYTF
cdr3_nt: TGCAGCGTTTGGGTCAGCTATGGCTACACCTTC

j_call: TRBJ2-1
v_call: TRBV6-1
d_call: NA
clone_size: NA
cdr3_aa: CASSDFYGTLSYNEQFF
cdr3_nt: TGTGCCAGCAGTGATTTCTACGGCACCCTCTCCTACAATGAGCAGTTCTTC

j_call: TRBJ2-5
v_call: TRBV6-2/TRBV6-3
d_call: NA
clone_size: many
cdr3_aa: CASRFRDKWKQETQYF
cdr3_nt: TGTGCCAGCAGATTTCGGGATAAATGGAAACAAGAGACCCAGTACTTC

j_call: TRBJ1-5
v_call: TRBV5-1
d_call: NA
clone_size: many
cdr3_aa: CASSVNGERTPQHF
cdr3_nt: TGCGCCAGCAGCGTGAACGGTGAACGGACTCCCCAGCATTTT

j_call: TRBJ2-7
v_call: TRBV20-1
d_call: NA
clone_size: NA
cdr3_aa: CSARDPGRRYEQYF
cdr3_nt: TGCAGTGCTAGAGATCCCGGGAGACGTTACGAGCAGTACTTC

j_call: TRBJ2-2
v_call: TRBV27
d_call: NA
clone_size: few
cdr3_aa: CATKYRDGTGELFF
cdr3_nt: TGTGCCACCAAGTACAGGGATGGCACCGGGGAGCTGTTTTTT

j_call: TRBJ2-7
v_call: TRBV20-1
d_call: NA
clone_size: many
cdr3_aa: CSARESGEQYF
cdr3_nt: TGCAGTGCTAGAGAATCGGGCGAGCAGTACTTC

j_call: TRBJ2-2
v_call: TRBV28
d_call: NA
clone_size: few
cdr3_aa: CASSHRGLRAGELFF
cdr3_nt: NA

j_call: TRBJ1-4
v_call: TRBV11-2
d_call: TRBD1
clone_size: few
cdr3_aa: CASSLGQGEEKLFF
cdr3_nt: TGTGCCAGCAGCTTAGGACAGGGCGAAGAAAAACTGTTTTTT

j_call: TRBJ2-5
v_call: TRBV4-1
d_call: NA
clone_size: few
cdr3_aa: CASSQGGIGDQYF
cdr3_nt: TGCGCCAGCAGCCAAGGGGGGATAGGGGACCAGTACTTC

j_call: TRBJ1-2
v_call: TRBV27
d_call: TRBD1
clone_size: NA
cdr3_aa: CASSPLGAGGAGYTF
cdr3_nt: TGTGCCAGCAGTCCCCTAGGAGCAGGGGGCGCTGGCTACACCTTC

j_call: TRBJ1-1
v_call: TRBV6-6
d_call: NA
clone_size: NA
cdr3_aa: CASKWDTEAFF
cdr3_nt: TGTGCCAGTAAATGGGACACTGAAGCTTTCTTT

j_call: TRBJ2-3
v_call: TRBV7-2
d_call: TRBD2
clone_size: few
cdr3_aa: CASSSPSGRGTDTQYF
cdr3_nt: TGTGCCAGCAGCTCACCTAGCGGGAGGGGCACAGATACGCAGTATTTT

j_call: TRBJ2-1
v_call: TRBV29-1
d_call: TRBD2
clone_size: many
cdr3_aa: CSVAGVGYNEQFF
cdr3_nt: TGCAGCGTAGCGGGAGTCGGGTACAATGAGCAGTTCTTC

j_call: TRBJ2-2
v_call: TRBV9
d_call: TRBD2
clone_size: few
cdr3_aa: CASSVATGLAGAGELFF
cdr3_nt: TGTGCCAGCAGCGTAGCTACGGGGCTAGCGGGAGCGGGGGAGCTGTTTTTT

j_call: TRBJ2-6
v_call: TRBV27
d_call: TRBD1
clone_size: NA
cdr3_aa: CASSLTGWGSGANVLTF
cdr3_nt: TGTGCCAGCAGTTTGACAGGGTGGGGCTCTGGGGCCAACGTCCTGACTTTC

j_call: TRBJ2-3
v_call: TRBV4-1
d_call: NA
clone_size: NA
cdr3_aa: CASSQGPGGWDTQYF
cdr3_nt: TGCGCCAGCAGCCAAGGGCCTGGCGGCTGGGATACGCAGTATTTT

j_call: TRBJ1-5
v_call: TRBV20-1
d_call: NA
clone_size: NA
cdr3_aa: CSARDPRGAQHF
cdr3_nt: TGCAGTGCTAGAGATCCCCGCGGGGCCCAGCATTTT

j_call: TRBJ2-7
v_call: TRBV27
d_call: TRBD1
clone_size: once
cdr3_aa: CASSSTPGQGLGF
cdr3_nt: TGTGCCAGCAGTTCAACACCGGGACAGGGACTCGGCTTC

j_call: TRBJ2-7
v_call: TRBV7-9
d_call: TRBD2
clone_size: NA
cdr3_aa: CASSTTSGPYEQYF
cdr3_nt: TGTGCCAGCAGCACCACTAGCGGCCCCTACGAGCAGTACTTC

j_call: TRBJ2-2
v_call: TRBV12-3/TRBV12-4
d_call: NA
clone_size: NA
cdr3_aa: CASSPPGRGVGELFF
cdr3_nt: TGTGCCAGCAGTCCACCGGGGAGAGGTGTCGGGGAGCTGTTTTTT

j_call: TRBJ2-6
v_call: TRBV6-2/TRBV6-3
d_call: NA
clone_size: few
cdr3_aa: CASSYYIRSGANVLTF
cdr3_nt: TGTGCCAGCAGTTACTATATTCGCTCTGGGGCCAACGTCCTGACTTTC

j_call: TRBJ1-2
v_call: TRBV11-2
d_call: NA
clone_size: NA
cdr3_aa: CASSAVASYGYTF
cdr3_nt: TGTGCCAGCAGCGCCGTGGCCAGCTATGGCTACACCTTC

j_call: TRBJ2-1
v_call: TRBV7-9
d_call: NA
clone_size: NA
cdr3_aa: CASSLGQEIDEQFF
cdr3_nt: TGTGCCAGCAGCTTAGGGCAGGAGATAGATGAGCAGTTCTTC

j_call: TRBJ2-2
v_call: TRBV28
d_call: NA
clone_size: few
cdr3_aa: CASSLCIRFRPMNTGELFF
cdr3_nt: TGTGCCAGCAGTTTATGCATTAGGTTCCGACCCATGAACACCGGGGAGCTGTTTTTT

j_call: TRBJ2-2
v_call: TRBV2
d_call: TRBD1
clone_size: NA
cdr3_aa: CASRGDRGLAGELFF
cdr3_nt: TGTGCCAGCAGGGGTGACAGGGGACTGGCCGGGGAGCTGTTTTTT

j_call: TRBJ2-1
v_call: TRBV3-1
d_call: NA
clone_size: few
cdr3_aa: CASSQDPTGYNEQFF
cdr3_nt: TGTGCCAGCAGCCAAGACCCGACAGGCTACAATGAGCAGTTCTTC

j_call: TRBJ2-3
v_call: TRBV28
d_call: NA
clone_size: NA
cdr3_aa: CASSLQQATDTQYF
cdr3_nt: TGTGCCAGCAGTTTACAGCAGGCCACAGATACGCAGTATTTT

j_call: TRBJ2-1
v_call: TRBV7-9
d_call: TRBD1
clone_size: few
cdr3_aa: CASSLDRDRAHEQFF
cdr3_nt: TGTGCCAGCAGCTTAGACCGGGACAGGGCCCATGAGCAGTTCTTC

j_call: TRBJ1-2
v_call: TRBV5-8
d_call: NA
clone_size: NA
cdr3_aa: CASSLDTGLTYGYTF
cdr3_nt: TGTGCCAGCAGCTTGGATACGGGCCTTACCTATGGCTACACCTTC

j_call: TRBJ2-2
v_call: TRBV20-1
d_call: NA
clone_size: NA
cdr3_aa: CSATGTRGTGELFF
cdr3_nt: TGCAGTGCTACCGGGACCAGGGGCACCGGGGAGCTGTTTTTT

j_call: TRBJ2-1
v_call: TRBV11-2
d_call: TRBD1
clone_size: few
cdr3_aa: CASSRAGQGEQFF
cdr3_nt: TGTGCCAGCTCCAGAGCGGGACAGGGTGAGCAGTTCTTC

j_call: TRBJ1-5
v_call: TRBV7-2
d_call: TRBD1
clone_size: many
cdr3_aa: CASSSGQHQPQHF
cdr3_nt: TGTGCCAGCAGTTCGGGACAGCATCAGCCCCAGCATTTT

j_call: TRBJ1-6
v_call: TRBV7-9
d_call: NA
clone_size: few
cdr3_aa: CASSLGQISPLHF
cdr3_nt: TGTGCCAGCAGCCTCGGACAAATCTCACCCCTCCACTTT

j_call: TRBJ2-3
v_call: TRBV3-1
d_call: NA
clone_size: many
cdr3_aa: CASSQVKDTQYF
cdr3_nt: TGTGCCAGCAGCCAAGTTAAAGATACGCAGTATTTT

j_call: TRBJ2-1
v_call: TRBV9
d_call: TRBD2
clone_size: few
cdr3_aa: CASSVGLAGHNEQFF
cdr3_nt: TGTGCCAGCAGCGTAGGACTAGCGGGACACAATGAGCAGTTCTTC

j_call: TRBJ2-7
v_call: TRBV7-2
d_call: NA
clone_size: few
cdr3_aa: CASNLLRGEQYF
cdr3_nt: TGTGCCAGCAACTTACTACGGGGCGAGCAGTACTTC

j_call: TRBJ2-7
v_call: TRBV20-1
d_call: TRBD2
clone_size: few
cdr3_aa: CSAMRGTSGRAEQYF
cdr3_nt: TGCAGTGCTATGAGGGGGACTAGCGGGAGGGCCGAGCAGTACTTC

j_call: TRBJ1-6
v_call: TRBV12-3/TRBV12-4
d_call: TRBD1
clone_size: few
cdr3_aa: CASSFVTGRNSPLHF
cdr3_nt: TGTGCCAGCAGTTTTGTGACAGGGCGTAATTCACCCCTCCACTTT

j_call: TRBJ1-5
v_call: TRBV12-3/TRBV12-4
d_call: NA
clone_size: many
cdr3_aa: CASRPTGPNQPQHF
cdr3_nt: TGTGCCAGCAGGCCAACAGGACCCAATCAGCCCCAGCATTTT

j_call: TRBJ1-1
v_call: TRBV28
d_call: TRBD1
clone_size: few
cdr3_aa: CASNTQGGMNTEAFF
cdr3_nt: TGTGCCAGCAACACCCAGGGGGGGATGAACACTGAAGCTTTCTTT

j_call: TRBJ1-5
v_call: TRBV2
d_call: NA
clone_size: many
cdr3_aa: CASSESNSNQPQHF
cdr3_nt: TGTGCCAGCAGTGAATCTAACAGCAATCAGCCCCAGCATTTT

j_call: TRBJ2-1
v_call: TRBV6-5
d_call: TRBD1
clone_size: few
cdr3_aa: CASSHFRQGAVNEQFF
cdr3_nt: TGTGCCAGCAGTCACTTTCGGCAGGGGGCTGTCAATGAGCAGTTCTTC

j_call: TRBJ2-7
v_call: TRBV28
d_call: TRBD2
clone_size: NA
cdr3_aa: CASSSAGVSYEQYF
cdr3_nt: TGTGCCAGCAGTTCAGCGGGAGTATCCTACGAGCAGTACTTC

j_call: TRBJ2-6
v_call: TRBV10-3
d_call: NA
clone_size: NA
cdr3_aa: CACRGANSGANVLTF
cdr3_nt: TGTGCCTGTCGGGGTGCTAACTCTGGGGCCAACGTCCTGACTTTC